Presented here are 15 T cell receptor beta chains from one specimen sequenced in a study of shared clonotypes between healthy human individuals. Naive-designated CD8 cells lacked CD45RO, were positively enriched for CCR7, and omitted terminally differentiated effector memory CD45RA+ cells. Sequenced by immunoSEQ multiplex PCR; TCRdb stores in-frame clones only, minus some. The sample has approximately 2,200,000 clones; approximately 94% are singletons. The sequencing sample was made of naive CD8+ T cells from PBMCs. All receptors come from a man between 18 and 35 years old in good health. Some clones in this sample may be carry-over from other donors' samples.

This clone showed up just a few times. The chain carries TRBV7-9 and TRBJ1-1; no clear D gene. Trimming left V 8 bases short and J 3 bases short, with 10 bases between. The CDR3 sequence is 12 residues long. The germline CDR1 and CDR2 sequences are SEHNR and FQNEAQ (reference sequence). This CDR3 is CASRFGDTEAFF. The CDR3 nucleotides are TGTGCCAGCCGTTTCGGGGACACTGAAGCTTTCTTT. Using reference TRBV7-9 and TRBJ1-1 for the parts outside the CDR3, the full variable domain is DTGVSQNPRHKITKRGQNVTFRCDPISEHNRLYWYRQTLGQGPEFLTYFQNEAQLEKSRLLSDRFSAERPKGSFSTLEIQRTEQGDSAMYLCASRFGDTEAFFGQGTRLTVV.

The chain recombines TRBV14 with TRBJ2-1; D might be TRBD2 (6 bases). This CDR3 comprises 17 residues. Germline lookup yields CDR1 SGHDN and CDR2 FVKESK. Between the trimmed V and J ends, which lost 0 bases and 5 bases, there was a span of 17 bases. The CDR3 DNA is TGTGCCAGCAGCCAAGATCGATTTAGGGGAGGCCACAATGAGCAGTTCTTC. Translation gives CASSQDRFRGGHNEQFF.

This rearrangement joins TRBV7-2 to TRBJ2-7; a weak D match, TRBD2 (6 bases). Per the germline V gene, CDR1 is SGHTA and CDR2 is FQGNSA. Between the trimmed V and J ends, which lost 4 bases and 3 bases, there was a span of 16 bases. The CDR3 covers 15 residues. CDR3 sequence reads: CASSSSPGTLYEQYF. CDR3 nucleotide sequence: TGTGCCAGCAGCTCCTCCCCCGGGACTCTCTACGAGCAGTACTTC.

The V and J genes are TRBV14 and TRBJ2-1; a weak D match, TRBD2 (5 bases). Trimming stripped 0 bases from V and 5 bases from J, with 23 bases between. The length of the CDR3 is 19 residues. CDR1 is SGHDN, CDR2 FVKESK, per germline. CDR3 in amino acids: CASSQDEGLTGYGDNEQFF. The CDR3 DNA reads TGTGCCAGCAGCCAAGATGAGGGCCTCACTGGCTATGGGGACAATGAGCAGTTCTTC. The full variable domain, with the rest looked up from reference TRBV14 and TRBJ2-1, is EAGVTQFPSHSVIEKGQTVTLRCDPISGHDNLYWYRRVMGKEIKFLLHFVKESKQDESGMPNNRFLAERTGGTYSTLKVQPAELEDSGVYFCASSQDEGLTGYGDNEQFFGPGTRLTVL.

This sequence joins TRBV19 and TRBJ2-2; TRBD1 matches 9 bases. Germline assignment: CDR1 LNHDA and CDR2 SQIVND (reference sequence). The V gene end was trimmed by 5 bases and the J gene end by 3 bases; junction bases not matched to a gene: 4. The CDR3 contains 15 residues. CDR3 residues: CASSFDRGYTGELFF. DNA for the CDR3: TGTGCCAGTAGTTTTGACAGGGGGTACACCGGGGAGCTGTTTTTT.

This clone has just one count. This CDR3 is CASSPGKSYEQYF. Here the CDR3 DNA reads TGTGCCAGCAGTCCCGGGAAGTCCTACGAGCAGTACTTC. This chain joins TRBV28 and TRBJ2-7, with D possibly TRBD2 on 5 matching bases. Looked up from germline, CDR1 is MDHEN and CDR2 is SYDVKM. The CDR3 consists of 13 residues. Between the trimmed V and J ends, which lost 5 bases and 1 base, there was a span of 9 bases. Full variable domain (outside the CDR3, taken from reference TRBV28 and TRBJ2-7): DVKVTQSSRYLVKRTGEKVFLECVQDMDHENMFWYRQDPGLGLRLIYFSYDVKMKEKGDIPEGYSVSREKKERFSLILESASTNQTSMYLCASSPGKSYEQYFGPGTRLTVT.

The chain recombines TRBV28 with TRBJ1-2; a possible D gene is TRBD1 (6 bases). The V end lost 7 bases, the J end lost 2 bases, and 11 bases lay between the germline ends. Germline CDR1 is MDHEN and CDR2 is SYDVKM. CDR3 length: 13 amino acids. The CDR3 spells CASTLGANYGYTF. The CDR3 DNA sequence: TGTGCCAGCACCTTGGGGGCCAACTATGGCTACACCTTC.

The chain has TRBV19 and TRBJ2-2; D is undetermined. This CDR3 region has 14 residues. V was clipped by 7 bases and J by 1 base, with 10 bases between them. CDR1 and CDR2 (germline): LNHDA, SQIVND (reference sequence). The chain's CDR3 is CASIRALNTGELFF. CDR3 nucleotide sequence: TGTGCCAGTATACGCGCCTTGAACACCGGGGAGCTGTTTTTT. Together with reference TRBV19 and TRBJ2-2, the CDR3 gives the full variable domain: DGGITQSPKYLFRKEGQNVTLSCEQNLNHDAMYWYRQDPGQGLRLIYYSQIVNDFQKGDIAEGYSVSREKKESFPLTVTSAQKNPTAFYLCASIRALNTGELFFGEGSRLTVL.

The chain is built from TRBV5-1 and TRBJ2-2; no firm D call. The CDR3 length is 14 residues. The germline CDR1 and CDR2 sequences are SGHRS and YFSETQ. The ends were cut back, 4 bases at V and 0 bases at J, with 7 bases in the middle. CDR3 region: CASSGATNTGELFF. The CDR3 DNA sequence: TGCGCCAGCAGCGGAGCCACGAACACCGGGGAGCTGTTTTTT.

The chain couples TRBV4-3 to TRBJ2-3, with D hard to call. CDR1 and CDR2 from the germline V gene are LGHNA and YSLEER. Between the trimmed V and J ends, which lost 2 bases and 4 bases, there was a span of 16 bases. The CDR3 sequence is 16 residues long. The CDR3 protein is CASSQSRTAPSDTQYF. Written as DNA, the CDR3 is TGCGCCAGCAGCCAATCTCGAACGGCACCTTCAGATACGCAGTATTTT.

The V and J genes are TRBV7-2 and TRBJ2-1; 9 bases are a match to TRBD1. Germline V CDR1 and CDR2: SGHTA, FQGNSA. V trimming: 6 bases; J trimming: 9 bases; junction bases outside the gene matches: 6. This CDR3 is built from 13 residues. In DNA, the CDR3 is TGTGCCAGCAGGGACAGGGGTCGAATTGAGCAGTTCTTC. Its protein is CASRDRGRIEQFF.

The V call is TRBV2, the J call TRBJ2-1; maybe TRBD2 (6 bases). The CDR3 has 15 amino acids. V lost 6 bases, J lost 7 bases, and 19 bases lay in between. From germline, CDR1 is SNHLY and CDR2 FYNNEI. The CDR3 region has the DNA TGTGCCAGCAGCGATAGGACCGGGACTTCTAATGAGCAGTTCTTC. Amino acid sequence: CASSDRTGTSNEQFF.

As to this clone: The junction shows a germline mismatch at one end, possibly a read error. In the same sample, other DNA sequences code for this CDR3. The V call is TRBV28, the J call TRBJ2-7; D is unresolved. In germline, CDR1 is MDHEN, CDR2 SYDVKM. The CDR3 is 11 amino acids. The CDR3: CASGFGYEQYF. Here the CDR3 DNA reads TGTGCCAGCGGTTTCGGTTACGAGCAGTACTTC.

This clone was seen a few times. The J gene is TRBJ2-6, the V gene TRBV7-9, with D perhaps TRBD1 (6 bases). Germline lookup yields CDR1 SEHNR and CDR2 FQNEAQ (reference sequence). With 4 bases removed from V and 2 bases from J, the gap between germline ends came to 12 bases. This CDR3 has 16 residues. CDR3 in amino acids: CASSSIQGPGANVLTF. In DNA form, the CDR3 reads TGTGCCAGCAGCTCAATACAGGGTCCTGGGGCCAACGTCCTGACTTTC.

This clone showed up just once. The rearrangement links TRBV11-2 to TRBJ1-5; 8 positions agree with TRBD1. This CDR3 has 19 residues. V trimming: 1 base; J trimming: 0 bases; junction bases outside the gene matches: 11. Per germline, CDR1 SGHAT and CDR2 FQNNGV. CDR3 nucleotides: TGTGCCAGCAGCTTAGGGTATTTGACAGGGGCCGATAGCAATCAGCCCCAGCATTTT. Protein sequence: CASSLGYLTGADSNQPQHF. Filled out from reference TRBV11-2 and TRBJ1-5, the complete variable domain reads EAGVAQSPRYKIIEKRQSVAFWCNPISGHATLYWYQQILGQGPKLLIQFQNNGVVDDSQLPKDRFSAERLKGVDSTLKIQPAKLEDSAVYLCASSLGYLTGADSNQPQHFGDGTRLSIL.